This passage covers 4 T cell receptor beta chains from one sample sequenced in a study of shared clonotypes between healthy human individuals. This table comes from immunoSEQ multiplex PCR, and its TCRdb copy is limited to in-frame clones, with some not included. Of some 790,000 clones listed, around 77% were seen once; the top ten hold approximately 2%. What was sequenced was memory CD4+ T cells sorted from blood. Specified subset: CD45RA-negative fraction. The receptors come from a woman in her twenties or thirties in good health.

The chain joins TRBV27 to TRBJ2-7; TRBD1 is a possible D gene (6 bases). The V and J ends lost 4 bases and 3 bases respectively, with 16 bases between them. This CDR3 is built from 15 residues. The germline gives CDR1 MNHEY, CDR2 SMNVEV (reference sequence). This CDR3 reads CASSSRTVLNYEQYF. The CDR3 DNA is TGTGCCAGCAGTTCGCGGACAGTACTGAACTACGAGCAGTACTTC.

This clone was counted only a few times. The chain couples TRBV19 to TRBJ1-5, with 10 bases matching TRBD1. The CDR3 totals 16 residues. Per the germline V gene, CDR1 is LNHDA and CDR2 is SQIVND (reference sequence). The J segment lost 6 bases and the V segment lost 5 bases, leaving 10 bases of the junction unmatched. CDR3 nucleotide sequence: TGTGCCAGTAGTCCTATTGACAGGGGGCTAGGTCAGCCCCAGCATTTT. Its translation: CASSPIDRGLGQPQHF. Using reference TRBV19 and TRBJ1-5 for the parts outside the CDR3, the full variable domain is DGGITQSPKYLFRKEGQNVTLSCEQNLNHDAMYWYRQDPGQGLRLIYYSQIVNDFQKGDIAEGYSVSREKKESFPLTVTSAQKNPTAFYLCASSPIDRGLGQPQHFGDGTRLSIL.

This chain connects TRBV4-1 to TRBJ2-7; 7 positions agree with TRBD2. J lost 5 bases, V lost 3 bases, and 7 bases had no gene match. The length of the CDR3 is 14 residues. CDR1 is MGHRA and CDR2 is YSYEKL in the germline V gene. The CDR3 sequence is CASSHPLAGHEQYF. CDR3 in DNA: TGCGCCAGCAGCCACCCCTTAGCGGGCCACGAGCAGTACTTC.

This chain joins TRBV18 and TRBJ2-2; D unresolved. The CDR3 has 13 amino acids. Trimming pared 3 bases from V and 5 bases from J, leaving 7 bases between. Per the germline V gene, CDR1 is KGHSH and CDR2 is LQKENI. The CDR3 coding sequence is TGTGCCAGCTCACCTAGTGGTACCGGGGAGCTGTTTTTT. It codes for CASSPSGTGELFF. Combining the CDR3 with reference TRBV18 and TRBJ2-2 gives the whole variable domain NAGVMQNPRHLVRRRGQEARLRCSPMKGHSHVYWYRQLPEEGLKFMVYLQKENIIDESGMPKERFSAEFPKEGPSILRIQQVVRGDSAAYFCASSPSGTGELFFGEGSRLTVL.